Reported below is one TCR beta chain. This clone's antigen is unknown. Base qualities are not provided; no much larger clone lies one nucleotide away. Using the deep immunoSEQ assay, multiplex PCR amplified TCR CDR3 regions from genomic DNA. Extracted genomic DNA from each cell subset was spread evenly across all wells of several immunoSEQ 96-well plates, with each plate serving as a replicate. For sorted subsets, around 0.2 ug of genomic DNA, equivalent to 25,000 to 35,000 T cell genomes, went into each replicate PCR. The purified libraries were quantified using a Qubit 3.0 fluorometer, sized with a Bioanalyzer 2100, and then quantified again using the KAPA Library Quantification kit. Each immunoSEQ 96-well plate was sequenced on its own single-read 150-cycle Illumina NextSeq 550 flow cell. For the original study's pipeline: Because only junctional sequences without quality scores were contained in the immunoSEQ output, filtering matching that applied to full-length reads could not be performed. Sequences were annotated with PyIR, a Python wrapper for IgBLAST v1.9, and V/J genes and CDR3 were assigned using IMGT germline references. Reads were filtered out if the reads had weak V/J assignments (E-value above 1e-6), no CDR3, stop codons, out-of-frame junctions, or ambiguous translated residues. V3J clonotypes were defined as sequences sharing the same inferred V gene, J gene, and CDR3 amino acid sequence. The percentage overlap between two repertoires was calculated by dividing the number of shared unique clonotypes by the size of the smaller repertoire. Repertoire richness was assessed with RTK rarefaction, the Chao1 estimator, and Recon v2.1 estimates of unobserved clonotypes. Generation probabilities for all TCRbeta clonotypes obtained by the gDNA method from a handful of donors were computed using OLGA. Imported from immuneACCESS, the table was reduced by TCRdb to in-frame sequences with V and J called. These copies leave out some clones; in studies compared against another copy, an unresolved V gene accounts for under half, and the cause of the remainder is not known. V, J and clone size are taken as reported in that table, and D and trimming were inferred from the DNA itself. The sample has approximately 2.4 million clones on record, under 97% of them singletons. The leading ten clones occupy 0.1% to 0.15% of the sample.

These data originate in a study of shared clonotypes between healthy human individuals (dated by TCRdb to the early 2020s). About the study as a whole: A few men and two women, aged 18 to 49 years, made up the cohort. For each donor, CD4 naive and CD4 memory were each run on three plates, CD8 naive on two plates, and CD8 memory on one plate. Per donor, leukapheresis produced somewhere between about 0.85 and 10 billion PBMCs. To estimate repertoire size and how much clonotype sharing occurs between individuals, the study deeply sequenced the blood TCR repertoires of about five healthy adults. Different laboratories and diverse techniques were used to prepare libraries and sequence TCR repertoires, to increase sequencing depth and limit assay-specific biases. Broader findings and caveats from the paper: Compared with non-shared clonotypes, the clonotypes found in all four sorted-subset donors had higher generation probabilities. Pairwise subsampling indicated that sequencing depth was expected to affect the degree of clonotype sharing among donors. About 5% of naive CD4, 3.5% of naive CD8, 2.3% of memory CD4, and about 0.4% of memory CD8 clonotypes were shared across a few donors. Estimated clonotype richness was generally larger for naive than for memory subsets. Rarefaction of sorted-subset datasets indicated incomplete sequencing despite the large sequencing depth. The genetic and exposure-history diversity represented was limited by the small number of donors. Sampling was restricted to blood, and TCR repertoires in tissues likely differ from the TCR repertoires found in blood.

CDR1 and CDR2, per the germline V gene (reference sequence), are MNHEY and SMNVEV. The V end gives up 5 bases and the J end 4 bases, leaving 10 bases in the junction not matched to a gene. Measured from the cysteine to the phenylalanine, the CDR3 is 16 residues long. The entry retains the CDR3 DNA only, 48 bases that are in frame from base 1. The donors were healthy, HIV-negative adults who had no recently reported acute infections or vaccinations. Every donor was a Caucasian adult residing in Nashville, Tennessee, USA. CD4+ T cells were enriched through magnetic negative selection, after which naive cells were positively selected on CD45RA and the remaining negative fraction served as the memory subset. Blood was collected by leukapheresis, and PBMCs were isolated by Ficoll-Histopaque density gradient centrifugation and then cryopreserved in liquid nitrogen vapor phase. Analytical flow cytometry was used to check the purity and quantity of every magnetically sorted T cell population. Genomic DNA was isolated from every sorted fraction and measured by UV absorbance on a Nanodrop 2000c.

The sequence links TRBV27 to TRBJ2-1; 8 junctional bases match TRBD2. Sample: naive CD4+ T cells sorted from blood. The meaning of the sample's cell subset or site label: CD45RA+ positively selected. The clonotype comes from a man between 18 and 29 years old in good health. The DNA sequence follows: TGTGCCAGCAGTCCGTCAGGAAGCGGGAGATACAATGAGCAGTTCTTC. It translates to CASSPSGSGRYNEQFF.